The table lists the clone carrying this T cell receptor (beta chain) with many counts. This record belongs to a study of T cells in Graves' hyperthyroidism and ophthalmopathy. Exclusion of a patient resulted from uncontrolled infection, other autoimmune disease, pregnancy or lactation. From germline, CDR1 is LNHDA and CDR2 SQIVND (reference sequence). Trimming cost V 7 bases and J 0 bases, with 9 bases left between them. The CDR3 loop spans 14 amino acids. What was amplified from RNA transcripts were TCR beta CDR3 regions. Using the HTBI primer set, a first-round RT-PCR was run on the TCR CDR3. Using its own MiXCR run on the multiplex PCR reads, TCRdb lists one record per CDR3 protein. The table shows hundreds of thousands of distinct CDR3 sequences, with 38% occurring only once.

The rearrangement joins TRBV19 to TRBJ1-4; D is ambiguous. Sample: blood. The sequence derives from a man aged 18 to 29 with Graves' hyperthyroidism. CDR3: CASKGTSTNEKLFF. The CDR3 region has the DNA TGTGCCAGTAAGGGAACGTCAACTAATGAAAAACTGTTTTTT.